The 13 T cell receptor beta chains below come from one sample, sequenced in a study of cytomegalovirus exposure and HLA in healthy donors. The PCR employed 60 Vbeta primers together with 13 Jbeta primers. TCRdb's table, derived via immunoSEQ multiplex PCR, lists solely in-frame clones and lacks some. The table has approximately 170,000 clones, over 60% seen once; the top ten hold approximately 2.4%. The sample taken for sequencing was PBMCs. The source of these receptors is a woman aged 45-65 years in good health and CMV-seronegative.

The genes are TRBV6-4 and TRBJ2-2; TRBD2 might be the D (6 bases). Germline CDR1 is MRHNA and CDR2 is SNTAGT. This CDR3 is built from 16 residues. V lost 0 bases to trimming and J lost 2 bases, with 10 bases between them. Written as DNA, the CDR3 is TGTGCCAGCAGTGACTCCCCGGGGGTAAACACCGGGGAGCTGTTTTTT. Its protein is CASSDSPGVNTGELFF.

V is TRBV2 and J is TRBJ2-5, with 7 bases lining up with TRBD2. This CDR3 region has 14 residues. V dropped 3 bases and J dropped 5; count of bases not matched to a gene: 6. CDR1 and CDR2 (germline): SNHLY, FYNNEI. The CDR3 is CASSELGRRETQYF. CDR3 DNA sequence: TGTGCCAGCAGTGAGCTCGGGAGGAGGGAGACCCAGTACTTC.

This clone appeared many times. This chain links TRBV4-2 with TRBJ1-2; D not resolved. This CDR3 is built from 13 residues. Trimming shortened V by 4 bases and J by 8 bases, and 14 bases separated the two germline ends. Germline CDR1 LGHNA, CDR2 YNFKEQ. CDR3 region: CASSLSAPRGYTF. The CDR3 DNA reads as TGTGCCAGCAGCCTCTCGGCTCCGCGGGGCTACACCTTC.

This clone was detected only a few times. The J gene is TRBJ1-6, the V gene TRBV6-1; 7 positions match TRBD1. The CDR3 extends over 16 amino acids. Per the germline V gene, CDR1 is MNHNS and CDR2 is SASEGT. The ends lost 1 base at V and 8 bases at J; junction bases unmatched: 8. The CDR3 is CASSEVPGGLDSPLHF. In DNA, the CDR3 is TGTGCCAGCAGTGAAGTCCCAGGGGGTCTGGATTCACCCCTCCACTTT.

This sequence joins TRBV28 and TRBJ2-7; 11 positions match TRBD2. Unmatched junction bases numbered 5, after V lost 6 bases and J lost 4 bases. Looked up from germline, CDR1 is MDHEN and CDR2 is SYDVKM. The CDR3 contains 14 residues. The CDR3 sequence is CASREGLADYEQYF. Here the CDR3 DNA reads TGTGCCAGCAGGGAGGGACTAGCGGATTACGAGCAGTACTTC. Full variable domain (missing parts from reference TRBV28 and TRBJ2-7): DVKVTQSSRYLVKRTGEKVFLECVQDMDHENMFWYRQDPGLGLRLIYFSYDVKMKEKGDIPEGYSVSREKKERFSLILESASTNQTSMYLCASREGLADYEQYFGPGTRLTVT.

The CDR3 DNA is TGCGCCAGCAGCAAGGACAGGGGATCCTATAATTCACCCCTCCACTTT. It encodes CASSKDRGSYNSPLHF. The genes are TRBV5-1 and TRBJ1-6; 9 bases align to TRBD1. Per the germline V gene, CDR1 is SGHRS and CDR2 is YFSETQ. CDR3 length: 16 residues. V was pared by 4 bases and J by 1 base, with 3 bases of the junction left unmatched.

This clone appeared a few times. The chain couples TRBV10-2 to TRBJ2-1; D possibly corresponds to TRBD2 (7 bases). The V end lost 9 bases, the J end lost 5 bases, and 14 bases lay between the germline ends. This CDR3 contains 13 residues. Looked up from germline, CDR1 is WSHSY and CDR2 is SAAADI. The CDR3: CASGGGLNNEQFF. DNA of the CDR3: TGCGCCAGTGGGGGGGGCCTAAACAATGAGCAGTTCTTC.

The chain joins TRBV18 to TRBJ2-7, with D possibly being TRBD1 (6 bases). Germline loops: CDR1 KGHSH, CDR2 LQKENI. Between the trimmed V and J ends, which lost 4 bases and 0 bases, there was a span of 10 bases. CDR3 length equals 14 residues. The CDR3 is CASSRRQDSYEQYF. The CDR3 coding sequence is TGTGCCAGCTCACGCCGACAGGACTCCTACGAGCAGTACTTC.

About this clone: The sample has other DNA sequences that encode this CDR3 too. The rearrangement joins TRBV9 to TRBJ1-3; weak D call: TRBD1 (5 bases). The V and J ends lost 2 bases and 0 bases respectively, with 6 bases between them. The germline V gene encodes CDR1 SGDLS and CDR2 YYNGEE. The CDR3 loop spans 14 amino acids. CDR3 bases: TGTGCCAGCAGCGTCAGGGACTCTGGAAACACCATATATTTT. This sequence encodes CASSVRDSGNTIYF.

The V and J genes are TRBV25-1 and TRBJ2-6; 7 bases match TRBD1. CDR3 length: 18 residues. V lost 4 bases and J lost 0; bases outside the gene matches: 9. Germline V gene data show CDR1 as MGHDK and CDR2 as SYGVNS. DNA for the CDR3: TGTGCCAGCAGTGGAAGGGGGCCGACACCCTCTGGGGCCAACGTCCTGACTTTC. It yields the protein CASSGRGPTPSGANVLTF.

The V and J genes are TRBV13 and TRBJ2-5, with TRBD2 as a possible D gene (6 bases). The CDR3 contains 14 residues. Trimming cost V 3 bases and J 1 base, with 9 bases left between them. Germline V gene sequence: CDR1 PRHDT, CDR2 FYEKMQ (reference sequence). This chain's CDR3 is CASSFGGVQETQYF. The DNA of the CDR3 is TGTGCCAGCAGCTTCGGCGGGGTCCAAGAGACCCAGTACTTC.

This clone was seen more than once but under ten times. This CDR3 is CASRRLAGGPETQYF. CDR3 nucleotide sequence: TGTGCCAGCAGGAGACTAGCGGGGGGGCCGGAGACCCAGTACTTC. The J gene is TRBJ2-5, the V gene TRBV27; 14 nucleotides line up with TRBD2. The J segment lost 5 bases and the V segment lost 6 bases, leaving 5 bases of the junction unmatched. CDR1 is MNHEY, CDR2 SMNVEV, per germline (reference sequence). This CDR3 has 15 amino acids.

The V and J genes are TRBV4-3 and TRBJ2-3; no clear D gene. Germline V lookup: CDR1 LGHNA, CDR2 YSLEER. The V end was cut by 0 bases, the J end by 2 bases, with 3 bases between. This CDR3 comprises 13 residues. The CDR3 here is CASSQDLTDTQYF. DNA of the CDR3: TGCGCCAGCAGCCAAGACCTCACAGATACGCAGTATTTT.